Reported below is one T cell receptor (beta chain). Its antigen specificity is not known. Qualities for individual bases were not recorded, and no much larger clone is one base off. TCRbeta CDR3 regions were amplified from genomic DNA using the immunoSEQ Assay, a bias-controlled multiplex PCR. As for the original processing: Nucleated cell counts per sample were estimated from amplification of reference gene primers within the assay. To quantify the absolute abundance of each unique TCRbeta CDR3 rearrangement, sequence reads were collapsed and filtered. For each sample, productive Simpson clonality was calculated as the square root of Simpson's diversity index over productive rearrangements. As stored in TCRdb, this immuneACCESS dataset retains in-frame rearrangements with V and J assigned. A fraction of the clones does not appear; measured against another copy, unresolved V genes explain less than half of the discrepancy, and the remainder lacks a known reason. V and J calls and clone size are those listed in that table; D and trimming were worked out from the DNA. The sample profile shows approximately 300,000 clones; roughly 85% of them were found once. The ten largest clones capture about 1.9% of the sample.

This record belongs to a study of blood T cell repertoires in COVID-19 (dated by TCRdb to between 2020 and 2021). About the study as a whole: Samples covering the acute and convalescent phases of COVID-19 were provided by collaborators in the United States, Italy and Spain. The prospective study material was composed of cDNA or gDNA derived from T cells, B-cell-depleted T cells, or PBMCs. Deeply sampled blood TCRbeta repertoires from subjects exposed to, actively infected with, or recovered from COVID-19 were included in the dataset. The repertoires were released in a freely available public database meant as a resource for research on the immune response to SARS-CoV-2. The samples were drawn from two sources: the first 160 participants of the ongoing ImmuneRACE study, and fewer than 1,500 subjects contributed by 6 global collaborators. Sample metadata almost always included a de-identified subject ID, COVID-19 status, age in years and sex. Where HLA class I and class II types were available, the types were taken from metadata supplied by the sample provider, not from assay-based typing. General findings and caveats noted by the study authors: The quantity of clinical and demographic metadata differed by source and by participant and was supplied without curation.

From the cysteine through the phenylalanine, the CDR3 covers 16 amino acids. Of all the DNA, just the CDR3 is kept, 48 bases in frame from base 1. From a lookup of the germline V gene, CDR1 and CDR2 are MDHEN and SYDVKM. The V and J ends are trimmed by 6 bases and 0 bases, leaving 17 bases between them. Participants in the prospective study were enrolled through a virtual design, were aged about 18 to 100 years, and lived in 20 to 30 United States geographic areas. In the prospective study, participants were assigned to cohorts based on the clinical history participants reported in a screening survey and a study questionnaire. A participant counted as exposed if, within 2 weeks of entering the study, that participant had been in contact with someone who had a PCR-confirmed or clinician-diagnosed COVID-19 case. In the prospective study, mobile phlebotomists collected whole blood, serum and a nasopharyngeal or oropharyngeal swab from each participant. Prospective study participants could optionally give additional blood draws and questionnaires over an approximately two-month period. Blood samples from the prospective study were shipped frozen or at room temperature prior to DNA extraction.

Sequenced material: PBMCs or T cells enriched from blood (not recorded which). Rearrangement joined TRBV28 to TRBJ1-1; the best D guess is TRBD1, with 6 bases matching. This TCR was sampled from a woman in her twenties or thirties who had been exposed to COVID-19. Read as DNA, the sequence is TGTGCCAGCAGCATAGACAGGAACCCTATGAACACTGAAGCTTTCTTT. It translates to CASSIDRNPMNTEAFF.